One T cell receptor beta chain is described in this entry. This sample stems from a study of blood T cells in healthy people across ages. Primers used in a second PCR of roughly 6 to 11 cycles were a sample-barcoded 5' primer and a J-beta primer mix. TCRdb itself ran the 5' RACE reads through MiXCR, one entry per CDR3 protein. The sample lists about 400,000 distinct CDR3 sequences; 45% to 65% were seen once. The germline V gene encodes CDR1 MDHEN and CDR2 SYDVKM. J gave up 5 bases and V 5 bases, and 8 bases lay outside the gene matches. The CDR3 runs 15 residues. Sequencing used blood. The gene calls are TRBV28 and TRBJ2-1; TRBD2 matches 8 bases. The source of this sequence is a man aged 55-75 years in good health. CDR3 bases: TGTGCCAGCAGTCACCCCAGCGGGAGAAACAATGAGCAGTTCTTC. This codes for CASSHPSGRNNEQFF.